The 19 T cell receptor beta chains reported below all come from one sample, sequenced in a study of T-cell reconstitution after alpha-beta-depleted transplantation in children. Preparing the TCRbeta library involved the use of unique molecular identifiers. Using its own MiXCR run on the PCR reads, TCRdb lists one record per CDR3 protein. This sample yields under 400,000 distinct CDR3 sequences, of which around 25% are seen a single time; about 10% belongs to the top ten. The sample consisted of PBMCs, mostly from graft donor cells, taken 180 days after TCRalphabeta/CD19-depleted stem cell transplant. These receptor sequences come from a male patient younger than 18 who had a stem cell transplant for acute lymphoblastic leukemia, so the T cells may come from the graft donor.

This clonotype has more than one count but fewer than ten. The V and J genes are TRBV15 and TRBJ2-7; 7 nucleotides align to TRBD1. This CDR3 has 15 amino acids. The V segment lost 3 bases and the J segment 2 bases; nucleotides outside the gene matches: 7. Germline assignment: CDR1 LNHNV and CDR2 YYDKDF (reference sequence). The CDR3 sequence: CATSRSRGSTYEQYF. In DNA, the CDR3 is TGTGCCACCAGCAGGTCCAGGGGGTCTACCTACGAGCAGTACTTC.

A few counts support this clonotype. This chain links TRBV5-1 with TRBJ2-7, with 10 bases lining up with TRBD2. V shed 2 bases and J 7 bases; nucleotides not matched to a gene: 9. Germline V lookup: CDR1 SGHRS, CDR2 YFSETQ. This CDR3 contains 15 residues. The CDR3 loop is CASSFGLAAPTEQYF. The CDR3 DNA follows: TGCGCCAGCAGCTTCGGACTAGCGGCCCCTACGGAGCAGTACTTC.

The CDR3 spells CASSLGWAGGLRDEQFF. CDR3 nucleotide sequence: TGTGCCAGCAGCCTAGGGTGGGCGGGAGGCTTGCGAGATGAGCAGTTCTTC. J is TRBJ2-1 and V is TRBV7-6; 8 nucleotides match TRBD2. V dropped 5 bases and J dropped 8; count of bases not matched to a gene: 17. Germline V lookup: CDR1 SGHVS, CDR2 FNYEAQ. CDR3 size: 17 residues.

The genes are TRBV18 and TRBJ2-1; 14 bases fit TRBD2. CDR1 and CDR2 from the germline V gene are KGHSH and LQKENI. CDR3 length equals 18 residues. The trim removed 5 bases at V and 4 bases at J, leaving 10 bases unmatched. The CDR3 DNA reads as TGTGCCAGCTCATCGGGACTAGCGGGAGTCCAGCGTTACAATGAGCAGTTCTTC. It codes for CASSSGLAGVQRYNEQFF.

The chain employs TRBV14 and TRBJ2-7; D is undetermined. Germline CDR1 reads SGHDN; CDR2 reads FVKESK. Trimming cost V 2 bases and J 5 bases, with 16 bases left between them. The CDR3 runs 15 residues. CDR3 nucleotide sequence: TGTGCCAGCAGCCAAACGACGAGTAGGTTCGACGAGCAGTACTTC. As protein: CASSQTTSRFDEQYF.

This clonotype appeared a few times. The CDR3 here is CASSQDGAGGPAELFF. The CDR3 DNA sequence: TGTGCCAGCAGCCAAGATGGCGCGGGAGGGCCTGCGGAGCTGTTTTTT. V and J are TRBV4-2 and TRBJ2-2; 9 nucleotides match TRBD2. This CDR3 has 16 residues. V lost 0 bases to trimming and J lost 10 bases; unmatched junction nucleotides: 9. CDR1 is LGHNA, CDR2 YNFKEQ, per germline.

This chain joins TRBV20-1 and TRBJ2-1; D possibly corresponds to TRBD1 (6 bases). This CDR3 has 15 amino acids. The V and J ends lost 2 bases and 7 bases respectively, with 18 bases between them. Germline CDR1 reads DFQATT; CDR2 reads SNEGSKA (reference sequence). The DNA of the CDR3 is TGCAGTGCTAGAACCCACAGGGTCGTGAAGAATGAGCAGTTCTTC. Its translation: CSARTHRVVKNEQFF.

The sample holds a few counts of this clonotype. The chain carries TRBV20-1 and TRBJ1-6, with TRBD1 as a possible D gene (6 bases). The V and J ends lost 6 bases and 9 bases respectively, with 18 bases between them. The CDR3 runs 14 residues. CDR1 is DFQATT and CDR2 is SNEGSKA in the germline V gene (reference sequence). CDR3 sequence reads: CSAGGGGWSSPLHF. The DNA of the CDR3 is TGCAGTGCCGGCGGCGGGGGCTGGAGTTCACCCCTCCACTTT.

The V and J genes are TRBV5-1 and TRBJ2-5; 8 bases fit TRBD2. The CDR3 has 15 amino acids. V lost 0 bases, J lost 1 base, and 2 bases stayed unmatched. Germline CDR1 reads SGHRS; CDR2 reads YFSETQ. The CDR3 reads CASSLVAGLQETQYF. The CDR3 DNA sequence: TGCGCCAGCAGCTTGGTAGCGGGACTCCAAGAGACCCAGTACTTC.

This clonotype was observed a handful of times. This chain connects TRBV5-5 to TRBJ2-2; D gene ambiguous. The germline V gene encodes CDR1 SGHKS and CDR2 YYEKEE (reference sequence). V was shortened by 4 bases and J by 1 base, with 14 bases between the two germline ends. The CDR3 runs to 16 residues. In nucleotides, the CDR3 is TGTGCCAGCAGCCCCAATGGCCTAAAGAACACCGGGGAGCTGTTTTTT. Its translation is CASSPNGLKNTGELFF.

The chain couples TRBV9 to TRBJ1-1; no firm D call. This CDR3 is built from 14 residues. The germline CDR1 and CDR2 sequences are SGDLS and YYNGEE. V was cut by 3 bases and J by 1 base, with 10 bases left in between. CDR3 sequence reads: CASSGSTRNTEAFF. The CDR3 nucleotides read TGTGCCAGCAGCGGTTCCACTCGGAACACTGAAGCTTTCTTT.

CDR3 region: CASTDVQKTGELFF. CDR3 bases: TGTGCCAGCACGGACGTACAGAAGACCGGGGAGCTGTTTTTT. This rearrangement joins TRBV12-3 or TRBV12-4 to TRBJ2-2; D remains ambiguous. CDR3 size: 14 residues. The ends were cut back, 7 bases at V and 5 bases at J, with 14 bases in the middle.

This clonotype was seen a few times. This rearrangement joins TRBV6-5 to TRBJ1-1; 9 bases agree with TRBD1. The CDR3 has 15 residues. V lost 4 bases and J lost 4; bases outside the gene matches: 7. The germline CDR1 and CDR2 sequences are MNHEY and SVGAGI. This chain's CDR3 is CASSSYRGPVTEAFF. The CDR3 DNA is TGTGCCAGCAGTTCTTACAGGGGGCCGGTCACTGAAGCTTTCTTT.

This clonotype was picked up a small number of times. The chain uses TRBV12-3 or TRBV12-4 and TRBJ2-6; D uncertain. V lost 3 bases to trimming and J lost 12 bases, with 3 bases between them. The CDR3 has 10 residues. In DNA, the CDR3 is TGTGCCAGCAGTTTTTCCGTCCTGACTTTC. It yields the protein CASSFSVLTF.

J is TRBJ2-1 and V is TRBV15, with D perhaps assigned TRBD1 or TRBD2 (5 bases each). Germline V gene lookup returns CDR1 LNHNV and CDR2 YYDKDF (reference sequence). V gave up 3 bases and J gave up 0 bases, with 12 bases separating them. The CDR3 consists of 16 residues. The CDR3 sequence is CATSSLWGSSYNEQFF. The CDR3 region has the DNA TGTGCCACCAGCAGTCTGTGGGGGAGCTCCTACAATGAGCAGTTCTTC.

This chain uses TRBV12-3 or TRBV12-4 with TRBJ2-1; TRBD2 matches at 11 bases. V lost 2 bases to trimming and J lost 7 bases; unmatched junction nucleotides: 10. This CDR3 has 17 amino acids. CDR3 protein: CASSLTLAGGSWNEQFF. The CDR3 nucleotides are TGTGCCAGCAGTTTAACCCTAGCGGGAGGATCCTGGAATGAGCAGTTCTTC.

This clonotype was detected only a few times. CDR3 in DNA: TGCGCCAGCAGCTGGGCCGGGACTGTCGATGGGACCCAGTACTTC. This translates into CASSWAGTVDGTQYF. V gene TRBV5-1 combines with J gene TRBJ2-5; possibly TRBD2 for D (6 bases). The V gene's germline CDR1 is SGHRS and CDR2 YFSETQ. The CDR3 spans 15 residues. The ends were cut back, 3 bases at V and 7 bases at J, with 19 bases in the middle.

This clonotype has only a few counts. DNA of the CDR3: TGTGCCAGCAGCGTAGGGTTTAGCGGGGACGGGGAGTTCTTC. This translates into CASSVGFSGDGEFF. The chain couples TRBV9 to TRBJ2-1, with 8 bases fitting TRBD2. The V and J ends lost 0 bases and 14 bases, in that order; junction bases with no gene match: 10. CDR1 is SGDLS and CDR2 is YYNGEE in the germline V gene. The CDR3 runs to 14 residues.

Only a few counts were recorded for this clonotype. The V call is TRBV6-1, the J call TRBJ1-4, with D tentatively TRBD1 (6 bases). The ends were cut back, 6 bases at V and 7 bases at J, with 15 bases in the middle. Germline-derived CDR1 and CDR2 are MNHNS and SASEGT. This CDR3 is built from 14 residues. CDR3 residues: CASSEQGILEKLFF. CDR3 in DNA: TGTGCCAGCAGCGAACAGGGCATCCTTGAAAAACTGTTTTTT.